The source of this TCR beta chain is a study of T cell clonality in common variable immunodeficiency. Assay used: immunoSEQ multiplex PCR; TCRdb lists only in-frame clones, some missing. This sample carries 15,000 to 25,000 clones and no singletons, and 24% goes to the top ten. This clone was found a few times. Its antigen remains unknown. The read is 3 residues too short to cover the CDR3 end, so that end is filled in from the germline J gene. Study-level points and caveats: Common variable immunodeficiency TCR beta sequences reportedly had fewer deletions and N-nucleotide insertions.

Germline V CDR1 and CDR2: SNHLY, FYNNEI. The CDR3 length is 13 residues. V shed 9 bases and J 2 bases; nucleotides not matched to a gene: 4. The sequence came from a human donor with common variable immunodeficiency. The rearrangement joins TRBV2 to TRBJ2-1; 7 nucleotides align to TRBD2. Sequenced input: peripheral blood mononuclear cells. This CDR3 is CASKRGPYNEQFF. The CDR3 bases that were read are TGTGCCAGTAAGCGGGGCCCCTACAATGAG.